This is a list of T cell receptor beta chains from one sample in a study of blood T cell repertoires in COVID-19. This table comes from immunoSEQ multiplex PCR, and its TCRdb copy is limited to in-frame clones, with some not included. In the table there are 70,000 to 95,000 clones, 70% to 90% of which are singletons. Source material: peripheral blood. The receptors were sampled from a man aged 50 to 59 with COVID-19, enrolled during active disease. Both conserved end residues are part of each CDR3. D genes are given only for firm matches. Clone size is shown for a subset of rows, as once, few, many or a class of expanded clone.

j_gene: TRBJ1-6
d_gene: .
v_gene: TRBV30
abundance: .
CDR3aa: CAWSGRAFYNSPLHF
CDR3nt: TGTGCCTGGAGTGGAAGAGCCTTCTATAATTCACCCCTCCACTTT

j_gene: TRBJ1-1
d_gene: .
v_gene: TRBV5-4
abundance: .
CDR3aa: CASRVGGSNTEAFF
CDR3nt: TGTGCCAGCCGCGTTGGGGGGTCCAACACTGAAGCTTTCTTT

j_gene: TRBJ2-2
d_gene: .
v_gene: TRBV9
abundance: .
CDR3aa: CASSVDRSGTGELFF
CDR3nt: TGTGCCAGCAGCGTAGACAGGTCGGGCACCGGGGAGCTGTTTTTT

j_gene: TRBJ1-2
d_gene: .
v_gene: TRBV6-5
abundance: .
CDR3aa: CASSYKRSFYGYTF
CDR3nt: TGTGCCAGCAGTTATAAGAGGAGCTTCTATGGCTACACCTTC

j_gene: TRBJ1-5
d_gene: .
v_gene: TRBV30
abundance: many
CDR3aa: CAWSVSGGSQPQHF
CDR3nt: TGTGCCTGGAGTGTATCCGGGGGGAGTCAGCCCCAGCATTTT

j_gene: TRBJ2-7
d_gene: .
v_gene: TRBV19
abundance: .
CDR3aa: CASRGLGLPHEQYF
CDR3nt: TGTGCCAGTAGGGGACTCGGTCTCCCCCACGAGCAGTACTTC

j_gene: TRBJ1-2
d_gene: TRBD1
v_gene: TRBV9
abundance: .
CDR3aa: CASSVVGTGTPHGYTF
CDR3nt: TGTGCCAGCAGCGTAGTAGGGACAGGGACTCCTCACGGCTACACCTTC

j_gene: TRBJ1-5
d_gene: .
v_gene: TRBV12-3/TRBV12-4
abundance: .
CDR3aa: CASSLATSQPQHF
CDR3nt: TGTGCCAGCAGTTTAGCGACAAGTCAGCCCCAGCATTTT

j_gene: TRBJ2-3
d_gene: .
v_gene: TRBV5-1
abundance: .
CDR3aa: CASSITRVSTDTQYF
CDR3nt: TGCGCCAGCAGCATTACTAGAGTTAGCACAGATACGCAGTATTTT

j_gene: TRBJ2-1
d_gene: TRBD2
v_gene: TRBV5-1
abundance: .
CDR3aa: CASSLGGGPLIYNEQFF
CDR3nt: TGCGCCAGCAGCTTGGGCGGGGGGCCTTTAATCTACAATGAGCAGTTCTTC

j_gene: TRBJ1-2
d_gene: .
v_gene: TRBV3-1/TRBV3-2
abundance: few
CDR3aa: CASNQEQEPNYGYTF
CDR3nt: TGTGCCAGCAACCAAGAACAGGAACCTAACTATGGCTACACCTTC

j_gene: TRBJ1-5
d_gene: TRBD1
v_gene: TRBV14
abundance: .
CDR3aa: CASSRNGKKPTGKGCNQPQHF
CDR3nt: TGTGCCAGCAGCCGCAATGGCAAAAAACCGACAGGGAAGGGGTGCAATCAGCCCCAGCATTTT

j_gene: TRBJ2-2
d_gene: TRBD2
v_gene: TRBV4-3
abundance: .
CDR3aa: CASSQAPSGGATGELFF
CDR3nt: TGCGCCAGCAGCCAAGCGCCTAGCGGGGGGGCAACCGGGGAGCTGTTTTTT

j_gene: TRBJ1-5
d_gene: .
v_gene: TRBV2
abundance: .
CDR3aa: CASSDVSGQPQHF
CDR3nt: TGTGCCAGCAGTGACGTCTCGGGGCAGCCCCAGCATTTT

j_gene: TRBJ1-2
d_gene: TRBD1
v_gene: TRBV7-3
abundance: once
CDR3aa: CASSSGQGYGYTF
CDR3nt: TGTGCCAGCAGCTCGGGACAGGGCTATGGCTACACCTTC

j_gene: TRBJ1-2
d_gene: TRBD1
v_gene: TRBV10-3
abundance: .
CDR3aa: CAISDSLRDRANYGYTF
CDR3nt: TGTGCCATCAGTGACTCGTTAAGGGACAGGGCCAACTATGGCTACACCTTC

j_gene: TRBJ1-2
d_gene: TRBD1
v_gene: TRBV9
abundance: .
CDR3aa: CASSARLGQGAHGGYTF
CDR3nt: TGTGCCAGCAGCGCCCGTTTGGGACAGGGGGCGCATGGGGGCTACACCTTC

j_gene: TRBJ1-3
d_gene: .
v_gene: TRBV9
abundance: .
CDR3aa: CASSVGTEGGNTIYF
CDR3nt: TGTGCCAGCAGCGTAGGGACAGAAGGGGGAAACACCATATATTTT

j_gene: TRBJ1-3
d_gene: .
v_gene: TRBV2
abundance: .
CDR3aa: CASIGQISSGNTIYF
CDR3nt: TGTGCCAGCATTGGACAGATAAGCTCTGGAAACACCATATATTTT

j_gene: TRBJ2-7
d_gene: .
v_gene: TRBV7-9
abundance: .
CDR3aa: CASSFTYEQYF
CDR3nt: TGTGCCAGCAGCTTTACCTACGAGCAGTACTTC

j_gene: TRBJ1-2
d_gene: TRBD1
v_gene: TRBV4-1
abundance: .
CDR3aa: CASSHYDRGLDYGYTF
CDR3nt: TGCGCCAGCAGCCACTACGACAGGGGGCTTGACTATGGCTACACCTTC

j_gene: TRBJ1-1
d_gene: .
v_gene: TRBV6-5
abundance: .
CDR3aa: CASSLPGEGTEAFF
CDR3nt: TGTGCCAGCAGCCTACCAGGGGAGGGCACTGAAGCTTTCTTT

j_gene: TRBJ2-2
d_gene: TRBD1
v_gene: TRBV24-1
abundance: .
CDR3aa: CATSTTGGASTGELFF
CDR3nt: TGTGCCACCAGCACTACAGGGGGAGCATCCACCGGGGAGCTGTTTTTT

j_gene: TRBJ1-6
d_gene: .
v_gene: TRBV27
abundance: .
CDR3aa: CASSLSGVRGSPLHF
CDR3nt: TGTGCCAGCAGTTTATCAGGAGTGCGGGGATCACCCCTCCACTTT

j_gene: TRBJ2-2
d_gene: .
v_gene: TRBV5-6
abundance: .
CDR3aa: CASSLVQGDTGELFF
CDR3nt: TGTGCCAGCAGCTTGGTACAGGGAGACACCGGGGAGCTGTTTTTT

j_gene: TRBJ1-6
d_gene: TRBD1
v_gene: TRBV2
abundance: .
CDR3aa: CASRSDRGPGLPLHF
CDR3nt: TGTGCCAGCAGGTCGGACAGGGGGCCAGGTCTACCCCTCCACTTT

j_gene: TRBJ2-1
d_gene: .
v_gene: TRBV5-8
abundance: .
CDR3aa: CASRPIWSSYNEQFF
CDR3nt: TGTGCCAGCAGGCCCATATGGAGCTCCTACAATGAGCAGTTCTTC

j_gene: TRBJ2-2
d_gene: .
v_gene: TRBV21-1
abundance: .
CDR3aa: CASSKDAQGASLVAGELFF
CDR3nt: TGTGCCAGCAGCAAAGATGCACAGGGGGCAAGTCTTGTCGCCGGGGAGCTGTTTTTT

j_gene: TRBJ1-6
d_gene: .
v_gene: TRBV18
abundance: .
CDR3aa: CASSQSNGDSPLHF
CDR3nt: TGTGCCAGCTCACAAAGCAACGGTGATTCACCCCTCCACTTT

j_gene: TRBJ2-5
d_gene: .
v_gene: TRBV11-3
abundance: .
CDR3aa: CASSPGTSETQYF
CDR3nt: TGTGCCAGCAGCCCCGGGACTTCCGAGACCCAGTACTTC

j_gene: TRBJ1-4
d_gene: TRBD1
v_gene: TRBV2
abundance: .
CDR3aa: CASSLQGINEKLFF
CDR3nt: TGTGCCAGCAGTCTACAGGGGATTAATGAAAAACTGTTTTTT

j_gene: TRBJ1-4
d_gene: TRBD1
v_gene: TRBV7-2
abundance: .
CDR3aa: CASSSNRGRNEKLFF
CDR3nt: TGTGCCAGCAGCTCCAACAGGGGGCGGAATGAAAAACTGTTTTTT

j_gene: TRBJ2-2
d_gene: TRBD1
v_gene: TRBV2
abundance: .
CDR3aa: CASSPDRGGTGELFF
CDR3nt: TGTGCCAGCAGTCCGGACAGGGGTGGCACCGGGGAGCTGTTTTTT

j_gene: TRBJ2-2
d_gene: .
v_gene: TRBV10-2
abundance: .
CDR3aa: CASSVSRGGTGELFF
CDR3nt: TGCGCCAGCAGTGTCTCGAGGGGGGGGACCGGGGAGCTGTTTTTT

j_gene: TRBJ1-3
d_gene: .
v_gene: TRBV7-2
abundance: few
CDR3aa: CASSQFQGHTIYF
CDR3nt: TGTGCCAGCAGCCAGTTCCAGGGTCACACCATATATTTT

j_gene: TRBJ2-7
d_gene: TRBD1
v_gene: TRBV18
abundance: .
CDR3aa: CASSPPYDRGSYEQYF
CDR3nt: TGTGCCAGCTCACCACCGTACGACAGGGGCTCCTACGAGCAGTACTTC

j_gene: TRBJ2-7
d_gene: .
v_gene: TRBV11-1
abundance: .
CDR3aa: CASSPRSSRYEQYF
CDR3nt: TGTGCCAGCAGCCCACGGAGTAGTCGGTACGAGCAGTACTTC

j_gene: TRBJ1-1
d_gene: .
v_gene: TRBV9
abundance: .
CDR3aa: CASSVVGQFTEAFF
CDR3nt: TGTGCCAGCAGCGTAGTTGGCCAATTCACTGAAGCTTTCTTT

j_gene: TRBJ1-5
d_gene: .
v_gene: TRBV30
abundance: .
CDR3aa: CAWSVGENQPQHF
CDR3nt: TGTGCCTGGAGTGTAGGGGAAAATCAGCCCCAGCATTTT

j_gene: TRBJ2-3
d_gene: TRBD1
v_gene: TRBV25-1
abundance: .
CDR3aa: CASSEPGQILPSTDTQYF
CDR3nt: TGTGCCAGCAGTGAACCGGGACAGATTTTACCTAGCACAGATACGCAGTATTTT

j_gene: TRBJ2-5
d_gene: .
v_gene: TRBV10-3
abundance: .
CDR3aa: CAISESWGREETQYF
CDR3nt: TGTGCCATCAGTGAGTCGTGGGGGCGGGAAGAGACCCAGTACTTC

j_gene: TRBJ1-1
d_gene: .
v_gene: TRBV6-2/TRBV6-3
abundance: once
CDR3aa: CASSYSAPQGTEAFF
CDR3nt: TGTGCCAGCAGTTACTCGGCCCCCCAGGGCACTGAAGCTTTCTTT

j_gene: TRBJ1-5
d_gene: .
v_gene: TRBV6-5
abundance: .
CDR3aa: CASTPLGGQPQHF
CDR3nt: TGTGCCAGCACCCCCCTCGGGGGTCAGCCCCAGCATTTT

j_gene: TRBJ1-5
d_gene: TRBD1
v_gene: TRBV24-1
abundance: .
CDR3aa: CATSDPRTGDQPQHF
CDR3nt: TGTGCCACCAGTGACCCTAGGACAGGGGATCAGCCCCAGCATTTT

j_gene: TRBJ1-3
d_gene: .
v_gene: TRBV6-5
abundance: .
CDR3aa: CASSSGHPSGNTIYF
CDR3nt: TGTGCCAGCAGTTCCGGACACCCGTCCGGAAACACCATATATTTT

j_gene: TRBJ2-2
d_gene: .
v_gene: TRBV6-5
abundance: .
CDR3aa: CASHSGAPSGELFF
CDR3nt: TGTGCCAGCCATTCCGGAGCACCGAGCGGGGAGCTGTTTTTT

j_gene: TRBJ2-7
d_gene: .
v_gene: TRBV15
abundance: .
CDR3aa: CATSRDPPQATMPPYEQYF
CDR3nt: TGTGCCACCAGCAGAGATCCCCCCCAGGCCACAATGCCTCCCTACGAGCAGTACTTC

j_gene: TRBJ2-1
d_gene: TRBD1
v_gene: TRBV25-1
abundance: few
CDR3aa: CASSDDRGLNEQFF
CDR3nt: TGTGCCAGCAGTGACGACAGGGGCCTCAATGAGCAGTTCTTC

j_gene: TRBJ2-5
d_gene: TRBD2
v_gene: TRBV5-1
abundance: .
CDR3aa: CASSSGLAGDRQETQYF
CDR3nt: TGCGCCAGCAGCTCCGGACTAGCGGGGGACCGCCAAGAGACCCAGTACTTC

j_gene: TRBJ1-5
d_gene: .
v_gene: TRBV6-6
abundance: .
CDR3aa: CASSYHSSNQPQHF
CDR3nt: TGTGCCAGCAGTTACCACAGTAGCAATCAGCCCCAGCATTTT

j_gene: TRBJ1-2
d_gene: TRBD1
v_gene: TRBV28
abundance: .
CDR3aa: CATRRGLDHYGYTF
CDR3nt: TGTGCCACCAGGAGGGGGCTGGACCACTATGGCTACACCTTC

j_gene: TRBJ1-2
d_gene: TRBD1
v_gene: TRBV2
abundance: .
CDR3aa: CASSEARTGPNYGYTF
CDR3nt: TGTGCCAGCAGTGAAGCCCGGACAGGTCCTAACTATGGCTACACCTTC

j_gene: TRBJ1-1
d_gene: .
v_gene: TRBV6-5
abundance: few
CDR3aa: CASTHLLNSFNQAFF
CDR3nt: TGTGCCAGCACCCACTTGTTGAACAGCTTTAACCAAGCTTTCTTT